Each of the 7 T cell receptor beta chains below was sequenced from the same sample in a study of molecular identifiers for immune sequencing clone quantification. Each CDR3 protein gets one entry after TCRdb re-called the PCR reads with MiXCR. The sample has hundreds of thousands of distinct CDR3 sequences; about 25% are singletons. The sequencing input was naive CD8+ T cells from blood, with Jurkat cell RNA spiked in. As to subset: FACS-sorted CD8+CD4-CCR7+CD45RA+ naive T cells. The receptors were gathered from a human donor in good health. Some libraries in this study had Jurkat cell RNA spiked in.

This clonotype was seen more than once but under ten times. The V call is TRBV9, the J call TRBJ1-6; D ambiguous. Germline loops: CDR1 SGDLS, CDR2 YYNGEE. The CDR3 has 17 residues. The V gene lost 0 bases and the J gene lost 5 bases, with 15 bases spanning the gap. The CDR3 nucleotides read TGTGCCAGCAGCGTAGGTGGGTTCGGGCAGAATAATTCACCCCTCCACTTT. This codes for CASSVGGFGQNNSPLHF.

This rearrangement joins TRBV12-3 or TRBV12-4 to TRBJ2-1, with TRBD2 matching over 9 bases. CDR3 length: 15 amino acids. Trimming at V came to 8 bases and at J to 7 bases, leaving 12 bases not matched to a gene. CDR3 sequence reads: CASSFSAGGRNEQFF. In nucleotides, the CDR3 is TGTGCCAGCTCCTTTTCGGCGGGAGGGCGTAATGAGCAGTTCTTC.

This clonotype has ten or more counts. The gene calls are TRBV6-2 or TRBV6-3 and TRBJ2-3, with 11 nucleotides matching TRBD2. CDR3 length equals 16 residues. CDR1 is MNHEY and CDR2 is SVGEGT in the germline V gene. J lost 6 bases, V lost 2 bases, and 7 bases had no gene match. CDR3 in amino acids: CASSYELAGDADTQYF. Written as DNA, the CDR3 is TGTGCCAGCAGTTACGAACTAGCGGGGGACGCGGATACGCAGTATTTT.

In nucleotides, the CDR3 is TGTGCCAGCGCGGCCGGGACCTACAATGAGCAGTTCTTC. Translating it yields CASAAGTYNEQFF. The chain recombines TRBV6-2 or TRBV6-3 with TRBJ2-1, with D perhaps matching TRBD2 (5 bases). Germline V gene data show CDR1 as MNHEY and CDR2 as SVGEGT. CDR3 size: 13 residues. V lost 8 bases to trimming and J lost 2 bases, with 10 bases between them.

This clonotype has ten or more counts. The V and J genes are TRBV7-9 and TRBJ2-7, with 9 bases fitting TRBD2. The V gene end was trimmed by 4 bases and the J gene end by 7 bases; junction bases not matched to a gene: 11. Germline V gives CDR1 SEHNR, CDR2 FQNEAQ (reference sequence). This CDR3 spans 15 amino acids. CDR3 in DNA: TGTGCCAGCAGCTCTCCCGGGACTAGCACCGAGGAGCAGTACTTC. Protein: CASSSPGTSTEEQYF.

This clonotype was counted once. Here the CDR3 reads CASSRTGKTYEQYF. CDR3 DNA: TGTGCCAGCAGCCGGACAGGAAAGACCTACGAGCAGTACTTC. This sequence joins TRBV7-9 and TRBJ2-7; 7 bases agree with TRBD1. Per the germline V gene, CDR1 is SEHNR and CDR2 is FQNEAQ (reference sequence). The CDR3 totals 14 residues. V trimming: 5 bases; J trimming: 2 bases; junction bases outside the gene matches: 6.

This clonotype turned up a few times. The chain employs TRBV4-1 and TRBJ2-7; possibly TRBD2 for D (5 bases). CDR3 size: 14 residues. Germline V gene lookup returns CDR1 MGHRA and CDR2 YSYEKL. With 0 bases removed from V and 7 bases from J, the gap between germline ends came to 13 bases. The CDR3 DNA reads as TGCGCCAGCAGCCAAGATCAGGTCACGGGGGAGCAGTACTTC. Residues: CASSQDQVTGEQYF.